This T cell receptor (beta chain) derives from a study of siplizumab effects on memory and regulatory T cells (dated by TCRdb to about 2019). In the study overall: The study examined how the anti-CD2 antibody siplizumab affects alloreactive T-cell subsets in allogeneic mixed lymphocyte reactions built from human PBMCs.

The library relied on the immunoSEQ multiplex PCR assay. Approximately 10^5 TCR templates per sample were assayed by the deep sequencing platform. Genomic DNA extracted from sorted T cells was used for TCRbeta CDR3 sequencing. Turning to the authors' computational methods: The R programming language was used for clonal analysis of TCRbeta CDR3 data. Comparing unstimulated samples against CFSE-low samples taken after the reaction was how alloreactive CD4+ and CD8+ clones were defined. Regulatory or non-regulatory origin of alloreactive CD4+ clones was assigned by matching sequences to the sorted unstimulated Treg and non-Treg repertoires. TCRdb carries this immuneACCESS record with in-frame sequences only. Its versions omit some clonotypes, under half of them owing to an unresolved V gene in the studies checked, with the rest unexplained. V and J calls and clone size are given by that table; D and trimming were obtained from the DNA. In all, the sample holds about 91,000 clones, and approximately 94% of those were seen once. In total, the top ten clones hold roughly 7.1% of the sample.

Sorted unstimulated T cells and proliferating T cells recovered from mixed lymphocyte reactions were subjected to TCRbeta CDR3 sequencing. Fresh whole blood from fewer than 12 HLA-typed healthy donors was used to isolate PBMCs. Via the germline V gene, CDR1 is SGHVS and CDR2 FQNEAQ. The CDR3 contains 17 residues, cysteine and phenylalanine counted. Only CDR3 DNA is held: 51 bases, read in frame from base 1. Compared with germline, V lacks 5 bases and J lacks 0 bases; bases without a gene match: 9. The investigation overall reported the following: Siplizumab significantly lowered the cumulative frequency of alloreactive sequences that could be traced to unstimulated CD4+ memory T cells. Sequences below about 10^-5 frequency were poorly captured, so only a minor fraction of alloreactive clones could be mapped to unstimulated subsets. A naive or memory phenotype could not be assigned to roughly 75-96% of proliferating CD4+ or CD8+ clones. Greater diversity appeared to be present in unstimulated naive T cells than in memory T cells, and a substantial contribution to the alloresponse seemed to be made by naive cells. Of the alloreactive CD4+ clones that could be mapped, the Treg-derived share averaged approximately 67% with siplizumab compared with about 27% in control reactions. Whether proliferating Tregs from siplizumab cultures actually had suppressive function was not functionally confirmed.

To note about this clone: Its antigen is still unknown. Qualities for individual bases were not recorded, and no much larger clone is one base off.

The chain uses TRBV7-8 and TRBJ1-5, and 8 bases in between align with TRBD1. Sequencing used CD8+ T cells sorted from blood. This TCR came from a human donor in good health. This receptor carries the CDR3 CASSDTGGSYSNQPQHF. The nucleotide sequence is TGTGCCAGCAGCGATACAGGGGGTTCGTATAGCAATCAGCCCCAGCATTTT.